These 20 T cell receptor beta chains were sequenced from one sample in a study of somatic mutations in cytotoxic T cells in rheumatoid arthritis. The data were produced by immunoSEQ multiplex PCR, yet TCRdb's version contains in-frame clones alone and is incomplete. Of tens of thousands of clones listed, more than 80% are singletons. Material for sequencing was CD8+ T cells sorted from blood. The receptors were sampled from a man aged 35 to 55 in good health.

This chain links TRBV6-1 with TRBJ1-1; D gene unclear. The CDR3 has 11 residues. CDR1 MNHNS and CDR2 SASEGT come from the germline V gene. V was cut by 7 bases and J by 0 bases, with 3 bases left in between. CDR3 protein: CASMLNTEAFF. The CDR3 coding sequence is TGTGCCAGCATGCTGAACACTGAAGCTTTCTTT.

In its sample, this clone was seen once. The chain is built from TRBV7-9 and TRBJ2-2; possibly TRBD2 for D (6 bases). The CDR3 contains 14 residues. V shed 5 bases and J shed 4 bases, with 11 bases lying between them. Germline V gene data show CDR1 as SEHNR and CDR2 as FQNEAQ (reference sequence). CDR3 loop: CASSLSGLTGELFF. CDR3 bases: TGTGCCAGCAGCCTTAGCGGACTCACCGGGGAGCTGTTTTTT.

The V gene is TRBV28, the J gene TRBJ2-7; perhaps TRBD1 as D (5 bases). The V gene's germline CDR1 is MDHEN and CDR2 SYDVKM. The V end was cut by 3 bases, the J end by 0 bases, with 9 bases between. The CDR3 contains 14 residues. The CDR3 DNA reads TGTGCCAGCAGTTTTATGCAGGGCTCCTACGAGCAGTACTTC. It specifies CASSFMQGSYEQYF.

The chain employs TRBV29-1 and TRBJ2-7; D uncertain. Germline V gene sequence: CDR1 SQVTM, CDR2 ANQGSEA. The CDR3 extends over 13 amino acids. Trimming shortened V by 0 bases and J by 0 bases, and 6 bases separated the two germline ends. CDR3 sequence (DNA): TGCAGCGTTGAAGACATCCTCTCCTACGAGCAGTACTTC. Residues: CSVEDILSYEQYF.

CDR3 loop: CASSLAPGVVDGYTF. CDR3 nucleotide sequence: TGTGCCAGCAGCTTGGCCCCAGGGGTCGTCGATGGCTACACCTTC. The genes are TRBV5-4 and TRBJ1-2; TRBD1 might be the D (6 bases). Germline V gene data show CDR1 as SGHNT and CDR2 as YYREEE (reference sequence). This CDR3 has 15 amino acids. The V end was cut by 0 bases, the J end by 6 bases, with 15 bases between.

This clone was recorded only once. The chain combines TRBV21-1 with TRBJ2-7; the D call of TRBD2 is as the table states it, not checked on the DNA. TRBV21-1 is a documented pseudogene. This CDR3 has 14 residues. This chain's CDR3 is CASPSPRRPYEQYF. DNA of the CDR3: TGTGCCAGCCCCTCCCCGAGGCGTCCCTACGAGCAGTACTTC.

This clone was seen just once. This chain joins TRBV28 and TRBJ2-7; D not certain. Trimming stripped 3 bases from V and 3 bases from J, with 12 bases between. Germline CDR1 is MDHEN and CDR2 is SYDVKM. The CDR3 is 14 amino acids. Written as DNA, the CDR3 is TGTGCCAGCAGTTTTTCCAATTCCGGCTACGAGCAGTACTTC. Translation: CASSFSNSGYEQYF.

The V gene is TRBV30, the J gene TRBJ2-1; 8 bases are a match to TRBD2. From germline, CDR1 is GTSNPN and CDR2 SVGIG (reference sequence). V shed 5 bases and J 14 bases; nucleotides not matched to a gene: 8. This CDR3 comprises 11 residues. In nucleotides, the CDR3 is TGTGCCTGGGGACTAGCAGCCCCGGAGTTCTTC. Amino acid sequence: CAWGLAAPEFF.

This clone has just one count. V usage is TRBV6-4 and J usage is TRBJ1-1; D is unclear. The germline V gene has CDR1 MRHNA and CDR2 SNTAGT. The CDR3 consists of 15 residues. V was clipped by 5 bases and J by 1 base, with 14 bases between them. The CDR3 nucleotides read TGTGCCAGCAGTTTCCAGCCCCCCTGGAACACTGAAGCTTTCTTT. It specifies CASSFQPPWNTEAFF.

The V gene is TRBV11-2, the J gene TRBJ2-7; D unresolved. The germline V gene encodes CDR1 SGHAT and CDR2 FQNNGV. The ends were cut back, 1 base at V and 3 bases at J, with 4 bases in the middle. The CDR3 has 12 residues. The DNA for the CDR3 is TGTGCCAGCAGCTTAGGGGACTACGAGCAGTACTTC. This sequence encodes CASSLGDYEQYF.

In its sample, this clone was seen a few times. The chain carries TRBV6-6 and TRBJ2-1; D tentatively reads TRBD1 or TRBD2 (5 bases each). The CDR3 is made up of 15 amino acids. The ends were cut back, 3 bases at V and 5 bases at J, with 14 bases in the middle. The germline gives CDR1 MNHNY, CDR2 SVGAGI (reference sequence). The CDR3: CASSYRLGVNNEQFF. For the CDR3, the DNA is TGTGCCAGCAGTTATAGGTTGGGGGTCAACAATGAGCAGTTCTTC.

CDR3 protein: CASSVNGATNNEQFF. CDR3 nucleotide sequence: TGTGCCAGCAGCGTAAATGGGGCCACGAACAATGAGCAGTTCTTC. This rearrangement joins TRBV9 to TRBJ2-1; perhaps TRBD1 as D (5 bases). The CDR3 loop spans 15 amino acids. V lost 1 base to trimming and J lost 5 bases, with 13 bases between them. Germline V CDR1 and CDR2: SGDLS, YYNGEE.

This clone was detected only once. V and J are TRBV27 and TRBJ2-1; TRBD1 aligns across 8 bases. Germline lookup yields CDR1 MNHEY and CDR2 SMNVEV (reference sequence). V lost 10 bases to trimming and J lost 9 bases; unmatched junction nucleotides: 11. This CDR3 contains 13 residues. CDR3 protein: CATQGARVGEQFF. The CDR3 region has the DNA TGTGCCACCCAGGGGGCCCGGGTTGGTGAGCAGTTCTTC.

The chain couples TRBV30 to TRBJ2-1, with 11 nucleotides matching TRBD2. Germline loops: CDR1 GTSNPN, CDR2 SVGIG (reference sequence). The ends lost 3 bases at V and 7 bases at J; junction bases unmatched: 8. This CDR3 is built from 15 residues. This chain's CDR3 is CAWSGLAGKRNEQFF. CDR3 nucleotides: TGTGCCTGGAGCGGACTAGCGGGCAAACGGAATGAGCAGTTCTTC.

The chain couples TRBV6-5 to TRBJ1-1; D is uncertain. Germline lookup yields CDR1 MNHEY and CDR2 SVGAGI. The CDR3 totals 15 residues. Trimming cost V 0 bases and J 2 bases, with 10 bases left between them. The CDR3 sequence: CASSYSGSSNTEAFF. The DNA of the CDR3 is TGTGCCAGCAGTTACTCGGGCAGTTCAAACACTGAAGCTTTCTTT.

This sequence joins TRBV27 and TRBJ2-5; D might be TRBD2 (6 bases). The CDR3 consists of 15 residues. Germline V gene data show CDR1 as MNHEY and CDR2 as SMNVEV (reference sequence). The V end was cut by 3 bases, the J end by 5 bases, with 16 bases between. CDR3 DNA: TGTGCCAGCAGTTTCCGGGGTCGAGGAGGGGAGACCCAGTACTTC. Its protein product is CASSFRGRGGETQYF.

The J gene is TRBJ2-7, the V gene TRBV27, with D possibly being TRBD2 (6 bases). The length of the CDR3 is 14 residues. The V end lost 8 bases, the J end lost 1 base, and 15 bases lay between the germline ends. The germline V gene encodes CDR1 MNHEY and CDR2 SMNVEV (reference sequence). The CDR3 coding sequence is TGTGCCAGCGCCGGGAGCTTCGAGTCCTACGAGCAGTACTTC. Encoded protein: CASAGSFESYEQYF.

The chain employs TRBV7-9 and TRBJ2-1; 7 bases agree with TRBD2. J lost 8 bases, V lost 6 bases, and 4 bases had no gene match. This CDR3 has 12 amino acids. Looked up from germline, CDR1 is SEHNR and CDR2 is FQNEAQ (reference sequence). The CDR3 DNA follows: TGTGCCAGCAGGGGAGGGCCCTATGAGCAGTTCTTC. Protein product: CASRGGPYEQFF.

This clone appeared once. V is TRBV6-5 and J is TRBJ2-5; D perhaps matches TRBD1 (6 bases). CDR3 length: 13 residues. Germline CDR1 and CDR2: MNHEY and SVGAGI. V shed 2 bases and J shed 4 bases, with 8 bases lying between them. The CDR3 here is CASSYVQGETQYF. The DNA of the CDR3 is TGTGCCAGCAGTTACGTACAGGGAGAGACCCAGTACTTC.

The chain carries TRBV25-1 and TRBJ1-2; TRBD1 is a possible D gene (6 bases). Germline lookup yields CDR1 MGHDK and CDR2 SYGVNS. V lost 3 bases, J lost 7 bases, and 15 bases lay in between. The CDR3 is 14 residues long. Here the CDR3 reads CASSDISGASGYTF. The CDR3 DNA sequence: TGTGCCAGCAGTGATATTTCAGGGGCATCTGGCTACACCTTC.